These T cell receptor beta chains were read from a single sample in a study of cytomegalovirus exposure and HLA in healthy donors. Here immunoSEQ multiplex PCR was the method, and the copy in TCRdb shows in-frame clones only, minus some. The profile shows over 200,000 clones, roughly 75% of them singletons. Sequencing was carried out using PBMCs. These receptors came from a woman younger than 45 in good health and CMV-seronegative. CDR3s include the opening cysteine and the closing phenylalanine or tryptophan. The order of the fields is V gene, D gene, J gene, clone size, CDR3 DNA, CDR3 protein. The D gene is left open where the match is weak. Clone size appears in some rows only: once, few, many, or a class for an expanded clone.

>TRBV19|TRBD2|TRBJ2-1|.
TGTGCCAGTTCTGGGACTAGCCTGAATGAGCAGTTCTTC
CASSGTSLNEQFF
>TRBV27|.|TRBJ2-1|.
TGTGCCAGCAGTTTAACGGGGAACTACAATGAGCAGTTCTTC
CASSLTGNYNEQFF
>TRBV6-6|.|TRBJ2-7|.
TGTGCCAGCAGTTATTCCTTCTTCTACGAGCAGTACTTC
CASSYSFFYEQYF
>TRBV30|.|TRBJ1-3|.
TGTGCCTGGAGTGTCGGTCTTGGAAACACCATATATTTT
CAWSVGLGNTIYF
>TRBV9|.|TRBJ2-3|.
TGTGCCAGCAGCGTAGCGGGGGAAAATGCAGATACGCAGTATTTT
CASSVAGENADTQYF
>TRBV7-9|TRBD1|TRBJ2-7|.
TGTTCCAGCAGCCCGACAGGGCGTGAGCAGTACTTC
CSSSPTGREQYF
>TRBV30|TRBD1|TRBJ1-1|.
TGTGCCGCAGATACAGGGGCTGAAGCTTTCTTT
CAADTGAEAFF
>TRBV7-9|.|TRBJ2-2|.
TGTGCCAGCAGCCCGAAACCCGTCACGGCCGGGGAGCTGTTTTTT
CASSPKPVTAGELFF
>TRBV11-3|.|TRBJ2-3|.
TGTGCCAGCAGCTTAAGCGGGGGACAGGGAACGTATTTT
CASSLSGGQGTYF
>TRBV6-5|.|TRBJ1-5|.
TGTCACAGCAGTACAGGGTCTTATCAGCCCCAGCATTTT
CHSSTGSYQPQHF
>TRBV30|TRBD1|TRBJ1-1|.
TGTGCCTGGACCTCGGGACAGTCCAACACTGAAGCTTTCTTT
CAWTSGQSNTEAFF
>TRBV10-3|.|TRBJ2-5|.
TGTGCCATCGCTGGTCCGACTAGTGAAGAGACCCAGTACTTC
CAIAGPTSEETQYF
>TRBV6-5|TRBD2|TRBJ2-7|.
TGTGCCAGCATTCGGACGGGGGGAGGGTACGAGCAGTACTTC
CASIRTGGGYEQYF
>TRBV25-1|TRBD1|TRBJ1-4|few
TGTGCCAGCAAGGTGGACAGGGAGGAAAAACTGTTTTTT
CASKVDREEKLFF
>TRBV6-6|.|TRBJ1-5|.
TGTGCCAGCAGTTACTTCAGGGCTAGCAATCAGCCCCAGCATTTT
CASSYFRASNQPQHF
>TRBV29-1|.|TRBJ1-1|.
TGCAGCGTATGGGCTCCGAACACTGAAGCTTTCTTT
CSVWAPNTEAFF
>TRBV2|TRBD2|TRBJ2-1|.
TGTGCCAGCCGAGGGGAGGGGTCAAAATTTTACAATGAGCAGTTCTTC
CASRGEGSKFYNEQFF
>TRBV7-8|.|TRBJ1-4|few
TGTGCCAGCAGCTCTCTCAATGAAAAACTGTTTTTT
CASSSLNEKLFF
>TRBV15|.|TRBJ1-4|.
TGTGCCACCAGCAGAGATCCTAGCCGCGGAAAACTGTTTTTT
CATSRDPSRGKLFF
>TRBV2|TRBD1|TRBJ1-6|few
TGTGCCAGCAAATTACAGGGGGCCGGTAATTCACCCCTCCACTTT
CASKLQGAGNSPLHF
>TRBV5-1|TRBD1|TRBJ2-7|.
TGCGCCAGCAGCAGCGGACAGGGTGGGGACGAGCAGTACTTC
CASSSGQGGDEQYF
>TRBV7-9|TRBD2|TRBJ2-1|once
TGTGCCATCAGCATGACCCTCTGGGCGGGAGAATCCTACAATGAGCAGTTCTTC
CAISMTLWAGESYNEQFF
>TRBV25-1|TRBD1|TRBJ1-5|.
TGTGCCAGCAGCCTCACCCGGGACAGGGGTGTCGGGGCCCAGCATTTT
CASSLTRDRGVGAQHF
>TRBV27|.|TRBJ1-2|.
TGTGCCAGCAGTTTAGCTCAACGGCCTGCGGTAGGCTACACCTTC
CASSLAQRPAVGYTF
>TRBV4-1|.|TRBJ1-1|.
TGCGCCAGCAGCCACGGACTGGGGAACGCTGAAGCTTTCTTT
CASSHGLGNAEAFF
>TRBV30|.|TRBJ2-3|.
TGTGCCTGGAGGGATCCCGGGACACCTAGCACAGATACGCAGTATTTT
CAWRDPGTPSTDTQYF
>TRBV29-1|TRBD2|TRBJ2-5|.
TGCAGCGTTGAGGGGAGACTAGCGGGAGGGGGTGGTGAGACCCAGTACTTC
CSVEGRLAGGGGETQYF
>TRBV11-2|.|TRBJ1-2|once
TGTGCCAGCAGCTTAGGTACAGGGTACTATGGCTACACCTTC
CASSLGTGYYGYTF